A selection of T cell receptor beta chains follows, all from one sample in a study of blood T cell repertoires in COVID-19. Profiled with immunoSEQ multiplex PCR; TCRdb holds only in-frame clones, not every one. The sample lists about 15,000 clones, 70% to 80% occurring once. The sequencing sample was made of peripheral blood. These receptors all stem from a human donor in a cohort sampled during active COVID-19. Both conserved end residues are part of each CDR3. Each record gives: CDR3 protein, D gene, V gene, CDR3 length, J gene. D genes are given only for firm matches.

CASSRQASSYNEQFF,.,TRBV11-3,15,TRBJ2-1
CASSLSGVGGELFF,TRBD2,TRBV7-9,14,TRBJ2-2
CASSPSVRNTGELFF,.,TRBV7-9,15,TRBJ2-2
CASKGPGGTYEQYF,.,TRBV28,14,TRBJ2-7
CASRPRQGSEQYF,TRBD1,TRBV19,13,TRBJ2-7
CASALTSGRTGELFF,TRBD2,TRBV12-5,15,TRBJ2-2
CASSDRGGAFNEKLFF,.,TRBV28,16,TRBJ1-4
CSASTSTNEQFF,.,TRBV20-1,12,TRBJ2-1
CASSVGPGKHGAFF,.,TRBV9,14,TRBJ1-1
CASSPRKGGADTGELFF,TRBD1,TRBV18,17,TRBJ2-2
CATPLRGFQETQYF,.,TRBV9,14,TRBJ2-5
CASSSQGGGTYEQYF,.,TRBV7-6,15,TRBJ2-7
CASSSPTGRGYEQFF,.,TRBV7-3,15,TRBJ2-1
CASSYLRGRGYEQYF,TRBD1,TRBV11-2,15,TRBJ2-7
CASSKGTTGTSGDTQYF,TRBD2,TRBV5-4,17,TRBJ2-3
CASRPRGTDTQYF,TRBD1,TRBV19,13,TRBJ2-3
CASSWGRSYEQYF,.,TRBV6-2/TRBV6-3,13,TRBJ2-7
CASSVAGLLSGDDNEQFF,TRBD2,TRBV9,18,TRBJ2-1
CASSLRVAGLDTQYF,TRBD2,TRBV7-2,15,TRBJ2-3
CASSLGSGGVYNEQFF,TRBD2,TRBV5-4,16,TRBJ2-1
CSTSQGQGAGEQYF,TRBD1,TRBV29-1,14,TRBJ2-7
CASSSTSGGLYNEQFF,TRBD2,TRBV3-1/TRBV3-2,16,TRBJ2-1
CASSLNSLNEQFF,.,TRBV7-6,13,TRBJ2-1
CATSRDGSGRSNEQFF,TRBD2,TRBV15,16,TRBJ2-1
CAWRGGYEQYF,.,TRBV30,11,TRBJ2-7
CASSGTSGAYNEQFF,TRBD2,TRBV5-1,15,TRBJ2-1
CATSDTGSGQETQYF,.,TRBV24-1,15,TRBJ2-5